Reported below is one TCR beta chain. Seattle participants joined during active infection and were tracked over time. The method was immunoSEQ multiplex PCR; TCRdb's version includes in-frame clones alone and lacks a portion of them. The data hold 100,000 to 150,000 clones, with approximately 85% observed a single time. This record belongs to a study of blood T cell repertoires in COVID-19. Trimming removed 4 bases from V and 0 bases from J, with 13 bases in between. The CDR3 is 16 residues long. Germline-derived CDR1 and CDR2 are SGHRS and YFSETQ. The sequence came from a woman at least 80 years old with COVID-19, enrolled during active disease. The sequenced sample consisted of peripheral blood. The chain links TRBV5-1 to TRBJ1-4; possibly TRBD1 for D (5 bases). CDR3 DNA sequence: TGCGCCAGCAGCCCAGACAGTATTGCAACTAATGAAAAACTGTTTTTT. This translates into CASSPDSIATNEKLFF.